This T cell receptor (beta chain) derives from a study of long-term antiretroviral therapy in people with HIV. Running of the v3.0 immunoSEQ assay took place at survey level. Assay: immunoSEQ multiplex PCR; the TCRdb copy retains only in-frame clones and omits some. The table has several thousand clones, 79% seen once; the top ten hold less than 25%. Sample: unsorted PBMCs, taken 1.1 years after starting antiretroviral therapy. The source is a man aged 35 to 55 with HIV.

CDR3 nucleotides: TGTGCCTGGAGAGAGGCTTTCTTT. It codes for CAWREAFF. The chain employs TRBV30 and TRBJ1-1; D gene unclear. Germline V gives CDR1 GTSNPN, CDR2 SVGIG (reference sequence). V dropped 3 bases and J dropped 11 bases, with 4 bases sitting between them. CDR3 length: 8 amino acids.